This T cell receptor beta chain was identified in a study of T-cell reconstitution after alpha-beta-depleted transplantation in children. CDR1 is SQVTM and CDR2 is ANQGSEA in the germline V gene. The CDR3 covers 13 residues. V lost 6 bases and J 8 bases, leaving 19 bases between the germline ends. Unique molecular identifiers were incorporated during preparation of the TCRbeta library. TCRdb reprocessed the PCR reads via MiXCR and lists one record per CDR3 protein. This repertoire shows about 980,000 distinct CDR3 sequences, about 29% found once; its top ten account for roughly 28%. The sequencing used PBMCs, mostly from graft donor cells, collected 360 days after TCRalphabeta/CD19-depleted stem cell transplant. The source of this sequence is a boy under two years old who had a stem cell transplant for SCID, so the T cells may come from the graft donor. The rearrangement links TRBV29-1 to TRBJ1-2, with D unclear. In DNA form, the CDR3 reads TGCAGCGTCGACGACACACGCCCTGGAGGCTACACCTTC. Protein sequence: CSVDDTRPGGYTF.